The clone carrying this TCR beta chain was picked up one time. From germline, CDR1 is MNHNY and CDR2 SVGAGI (reference sequence). Deletions cut 7 bases from V and 0 bases from J, with 10 bases between. CDR3 length equals 13 residues. Random hexamers primed reverse transcription of 0.5 to 1 ug RNA. With immunoSEQ multiplex PCR, TCR beta CDR3 was amplified across 54 Vbeta and 13 Jbeta. TCRdb redid the calling of the immunoSEQ multiplex PCR reads with MiXCR, one entry per CDR3 protein. The sample consists of roughly 80,000 distinct CDR3 sequences, approximately 94% of them appearing once. The data are from a study of CD8 T cells in Susac syndrome. CD8+ and CD4+ T cells circulating in blood were sequenced for TCR beta. The control group consisted of healthy donors matched for age and sex.

The TCR sequence derives from a human donor in good health. The chain combines TRBV6-6 with TRBJ2-7; D may be TRBD1 (5 bases). Input material: CD8+ T cells from PBMCs. DNA for the CDR3: TGTGCCAGCATGACAGCGAGCTCCTACGAGCAGTACGTC. Protein product: CASMTASSYEQYV.